This TCR beta chain stems from a study of cytomegalovirus exposure and HLA in healthy donors. Overall study: For the roughly 400 genotyped donors, 80% to 90% fell within the Caucasian-associated ancestry cluster.

Remarks on this clone: Its antigen remains unidentified.

Vbeta (60) and Jbeta (13) primers were used in the PCR. As originally analysed: An analysis performed later counted roughly 80 million unique TCR beta chains (roughly 10 million of them shared). Some clones are missing from TCRdb's copy, which holds only in-frame ones; the method was immunoSEQ multiplex PCR. V, J and clone size were drawn from that table, and D and trimming were deduced from the DNA. The repertoire table contains around 210,000 clones. Notes on the study in general: In vitro, three CMV-associated chains proved specific for CMV antigens.

Trimming stripped 5 bases from V and 8 bases from J, with 9 bases between. CDR3 size: 12 residues. Germline V lookup: CDR1 LNHDA, CDR2 SQIVND (reference sequence). The J gene is TRBJ1-4, the V gene TRBV19; D is ambiguous. Sequenced input: PBMCs. This TCR was sampled from a girl aged 2-10 years in good health and CMV-seropositive. The DNA for the CDR3 is TGTGCCAGTAGTCACAGAGGGGAAAAACTGTTTTTT. As protein: CASSHRGEKLFF.